These T cell receptor beta chains were read from a single sample in a study of Graves' ophthalmopathy and Graves' hyperthyroidism. TCRdb re-called the multiplex PCR reads through MiXCR, storing one row per CDR3 protein. The sample gives hundreds of thousands of distinct CDR3 sequences, 22% of which show up once; approximately 6.9% is in the top ten. The sequenced material came from peripheral blood. These receptors originate from a woman younger than 35 with stable Graves' hyperthyroidism. Some clones in this sample may be carry-over from other donors' samples. Each CDR3 is given with its conserved first and last residue.

v_call	j_call	cdr3_length	cdr3_aa
TRBV3-1	TRBJ1-6	16	CASSRMGQQDNSPLHF
TRBV29-1	TRBJ1-2	13	CSVDRDATGGYTF
TRBV10-1	TRBJ2-7	15	CASSFSRDSSYEQYF
TRBV15	TRBJ2-2	21	CATSRFPRGQEGVGDTGELFF
TRBV6-1	TRBJ2-7	13	CATVTGSSYEQYF
TRBV6-1	TRBJ2-7	15	CASSGGGRQQYEQYF
TRBV19	TRBJ1-1	17	CASSIHGTLFQNTVAFF
TRBV2	TRBJ1-5	13	CASRRQGHQPQHF
TRBV7-6	TRBJ1-3	16	CASSSGQGLSGNTIYF
TRBV13	TRBJ2-7	15	CASSPAGTSPDEQYF
TRBV20-1	TRBJ2-5	15	CSAREVGRGQGTQYF
TRBV20-1	TRBJ1-1	14	CSAGRGQGNTEAFF
TRBV2	TRBJ2-2	14	CASSTGGNTGELFF
TRBV10-3	TRBJ1-1	13	CAISEPQNTEAFF
TRBV19	TRBJ2-7	16	CASSPTGQGRFYEQYF
TRBV30	TRBJ1-3	13	CAGTSRSGNTIYF
TRBV4-1	TRBJ2-7	16	CASSQVVGDWGDEQYF
TRBV6-5	TRBJ1-1	14	CASSYSGLRTEAFF
TRBV11-1	TRBJ2-2	14	CASIGQGATGELFF
TRBV6-5	TRBJ2-5	16	CASSYRGRARGETQYF
TRBV7-8	TRBJ2-7	14	CASSTPGAAYEQYF
TRBV19	TRBJ1-2	13	CARRGTGGLGYTF
TRBV7-9	TRBJ2-5	12	CASNLKGETQYF
TRBV12-3/TRBV12-4	TRBJ1-2	13	CASSLPGAGGYTF
TRBV24-1	TRBJ2-2	17	CATSESGTGSYTGELFF
TRBV18	TRBJ2-2	17	CASSPRTRDPHTGELFF
TRBV30	TRBJ1-5	13	CAWGTGLSQPQHF
TRBV24-1	TRBJ2-2	15	CATSDFTGRAGELFF
TRBV4-1	TRBJ1-3	15	CASSQASSSGNTIYF
TRBV28	TRBJ2-7	13	CATRLAGSYEQYF
TRBV28	TRBJ1-3	14	CATQVLGTGNTIYF
TRBV12-3/TRBV12-4	TRBJ1-6	14	CASSLAGWDSPLHF
TRBV12-3/TRBV12-4	TRBJ1-1	13	CASSLGGALGAFF
TRBV2	TRBJ1-2	13	CASTGTGGGGYTF
TRBV20-1	TRBJ1-6	13	CSAGQGVGSPLHF
TRBV5-1	TRBJ2-7	15	CASSLGRTALGEQYF
TRBV11-2	TRBJ2-5	14	CASSYRALQETQYF
TRBV5-5	TRBJ1-1	15	CASSLVGAGHTEAFF
TRBV4-1	TRBJ2-7	14	CASSQEPKSYEQYF
TRBV12-3/TRBV12-4	TRBJ1-5	16	CASSLVGENSNQPQHF
TRBV4-3	TRBJ1-3	17	CASSQDMGAVTGNTIYF
TRBV28	TRBJ1-5	15	CASSFSGGAGLTQHF
TRBV19	TRBJ1-5	15	CASSIGDRYNQPQHF
TRBV12-3/TRBV12-4	TRBJ2-7	13	CASSFDFSYEQYF
TRBV2	TRBJ1-5	13	CASRFDSNQPQHF
TRBV6-1	TRBJ1-5	15	CASRNQGNSNQPQHF
TRBV15	TRBJ1-1	19	CATSRDYGTGGSGSTEAFF
TRBV12-3/TRBV12-4	TRBJ2-6	16	CASSSLSASWANVLTF
TRBV10-3	TRBJ1-1	15	CAISESRQGNTEAFF